Shown below are 32 T cell receptor beta chains from a single sample sequenced in a study of naive and memory T cell subsets. Four PCR rounds used nested alpha and beta constant region primers plus the SP2 primer. TCRdb used MiXCR to reprocess the 5' RACE reads, holding one entry per CDR3 protein. The sample has approximately 30,000 distinct CDR3 sequences, around 17% seen once. The library had UMIs added by 3' ligation of an oligonucleotide to TCR cDNA. Receptors originate from a female donor in good health.

This clonotype has a count of ten or more. The chain carries TRBV2 and TRBJ1-6, with D possibly being TRBD1 (6 bases). Trimming removed 7 bases from V and 7 bases from J, with 8 bases in between. Looked up from germline, CDR1 is SNHLY and CDR2 is FYNNEI. The CDR3 extends over 12 amino acids. CDR3 sequence reads: CASTGDNSPLHF. The CDR3 region has the DNA TGTGCCAGCACAGGGGACAATTCACCCCTCCACTTT. The full variable domain, with the rest looked up from reference TRBV2 and TRBJ1-6, is EPEVTQTPSHQVTQMGQEVILRCVPISNHLYFYWYRQILGQKVEFLVSFYNNEISEKSEIFDDQFSVERPDGSNFTLKIRSTKLEDSAMYFCASTGDNSPLHFGNGTRLTVT.

With respect to this clonotype: The missing conserved phenylalanine or tryptophan at the end of this CDR3 makes a read error likely. The rearrangement joins TRBV20-1 to TRBJ2-2; D remains ambiguous. The germline gives CDR1 DFQATT, CDR2 SNEGSKA (reference sequence). The V gene lost 3 bases and the J gene lost 7 bases, with 9 bases spanning the gap. The CDR3 consists of 12 residues. CDR3 sequence reads: CSASSGFGELFS. CDR3 nucleotides: TGCAGTGCTAGTAGTGGGTTCGGGGAGCTGTTTTCT.

This clonotype was seen at least ten times. The chain recombines TRBV10-1 with TRBJ1-1, with D possibly TRBD1 on 6 matching bases. CDR3 length: 14 residues. Germline CDR1 is WNHNN and CDR2 is SYGVQD (reference sequence). The germline V and J ends were trimmed by 5 bases and 3 bases, with 13 bases remaining between them. CDR3 protein: CASSPTGFDTEAFF. CDR3 bases: TGCGCCAGCAGTCCCACAGGGTTCGACACTGAAGCTTTCTTT.

The DNA of the CDR3 is TGCGCCAGCAACCCATTGGGGGGCTCCACCTACGAGCAGTACTTC. Amino acid sequence: CASNPLGGSTYEQYF. V gene TRBV5-1 combines with J gene TRBJ2-7; D possibly matches TRBD1 or TRBD2 (6 bases each). Between the trimmed V and J ends, which lost 6 bases and 2 bases, there was a span of 18 bases. The CDR3 is 15 amino acids. The germline V gene has CDR1 SGHRS and CDR2 YFSETQ.

Only a few counts were recorded for this clonotype. This may come from a read error, since a much larger clone is one base off. V gene TRBV7-6 combines with J gene TRBJ2-5, with 13 positions matching TRBD2. V dropped 5 bases and J dropped 5; count of bases not matched to a gene: 5. Germline V gene sequence: CDR1 SGHVS, CDR2 FNYEAQ. The CDR3 is made up of 15 amino acids. The CDR3 sequence: CASSPLAGGGETQYF. The CDR3 nucleotides are TGTGCCAGCAGCCCACTAGCGGGGGGGGGTGAGACCCAGTACTTC.

This clonotype has only a few counts. The chain is built from TRBV6-7 and TRBJ2-7, with D perhaps TRBD1 (5 bases). TRBV6-7 is classed as an ORF, of uncertain function. V shed 3 bases and J shed 3 bases, with 12 bases lying between them. CDR3 length: 14 amino acids. CDR3 loop: CASSYIKGRYEQYF. CDR3 nucleotide sequence: TGTGCCAGCAGTTATATCAAGGGGCGCTACGAGCAGTACTTC.

The chain has TRBV27 and TRBJ1-2, with 7 bases fitting TRBD1. CDR1 is MNHEY and CDR2 is SMNVEV in the germline V gene (reference sequence). V was clipped by 5 bases and J by 2 bases; unmatched bases: 14. This CDR3 contains 17 residues. CDR3 protein: CASSQYPAQGINYGYTF. CDR3 sequence (DNA): TGTGCCAGCAGTCAATACCCCGCACAGGGGATAAACTATGGCTACACCTTC.

This clonotype is categorized as medium-sized. The rearrangement links TRBV14 to TRBJ2-7, with 7 bases that match TRBD2. The CDR3 extends over 14 amino acids. The trim removed 0 bases at V and 4 bases at J, leaving 3 bases unmatched. Germline values: CDR1 SGHDN, CDR2 FVKESK. CDR3 bases: TGTGCCAGCAGCCAAGAGCGGGGGTATTACGAGCAGTACTTC. Translation: CASSQERGYYEQYF. Drawing the rest from reference TRBV14 and TRBJ2-7, the complete variable domain is EAGVTQFPSHSVIEKGQTVTLRCDPISGHDNLYWYRRVMGKEIKFLLHFVKESKQDESGMPNNRFLAERTGGTYSTLKVQPAELEDSGVYFCASSQERGYYEQYFGPGTRLTVT.

The sample holds a few counts of this clonotype. The rearrangement joins TRBV10-3 to TRBJ1-2, with 7 positions matching TRBD1. The germline V gene has CDR1 ENHRY and CDR2 SYGVKD. The CDR3 extends over 13 amino acids. The V segment lost 5 bases and the J segment 3 bases; nucleotides outside the gene matches: 3. The CDR3 coding sequence is TGTGCCATCAGTCCAGGGACAGACTATGGCTACACCTTC. The encoded protein is CAISPGTDYGYTF.

This clonotype was found many times. V usage is TRBV29-1 and J usage is TRBJ1-2; 10 nucleotides match TRBD1. Germline-derived CDR1 and CDR2 are SQVTM and ANQGSEA. The CDR3 contains 12 residues. V shed 7 bases, J shed 12 bases, and the junction held 11 bases outside the gene matches. In nucleotides, the CDR3 is TGCAGCGCCGGGACAGGGGATTTAGGCGACACCTTC. Translated: CSAGTGDLGDTF.

This clonotype was picked up many times. The chain combines TRBV12-3 or TRBV12-4 with TRBJ2-2, with a weak D call TRBD2 (5 bases). This CDR3 spans 13 amino acids. Trimming shortened V by 3 bases and J by 5 bases, and 7 bases separated the two germline ends. The CDR3, as DNA: TGTGCCAGCAGTTTTAGGGAGACCGGGGAGCTGTTTTTT. It codes for CASSFRETGELFF.

V usage is TRBV6-5 and J usage is TRBJ2-7; D might be TRBD1 (5 bases). CDR3 length equals 17 residues. V dropped 5 bases and J dropped 0 bases, with 20 bases sitting between them. Germline V CDR1 and CDR2: MNHEY, SVGAGI. Written as DNA, the CDR3 is TGTGCCAGCAGTGCACTGAGGACAACCCCTTTCTCCTACGAGCAGTACTTC. Translating gives CASSALRTTPFSYEQYF.

This clonotype was observed at least ten times. This sequence joins TRBV29-1 and TRBJ2-1, with TRBD1 matching 9 bases. V was clipped by 5 bases and J by 9 bases; unmatched bases: 11. This CDR3 contains 14 residues. Germline-derived CDR1 and CDR2 are SQVTM and ANQGSEA. DNA for the CDR3: TGCAGCGTTTCCGGGACAGGGAGTCTTCCTGAGCAGTTCTTC. This sequence encodes CSVSGTGSLPEQFF.

This clonotype was found many times. The rearrangement joins TRBV29-1 to TRBJ2-5; D uncertain. Trimming stripped 4 bases from V and 1 base from J, with 7 bases between. This CDR3 contains 12 residues. In germline, CDR1 is SQVTM, CDR2 ANQGSEA. The CDR3 loop is CSVGGSQETQYF. The CDR3 nucleotides are TGCAGCGTTGGCGGCTCCCAAGAGACCCAGTACTTC.

Only a few counts were recorded for this clonotype. The chain joins TRBV6-6 to TRBJ1-5; D remains unclear. CDR3 length equals 15 residues. CDR1 MNHNY and CDR2 SVGAGI come from the germline V gene (reference sequence). V lost 10 bases to trimming and J lost 1 base, with 17 bases between them. CDR3 sequence reads: CATQPHPWSNQPQHF. For the CDR3, the DNA is TGTGCCACCCAACCTCACCCCTGGAGCAATCAGCCCCAGCATTTT.

This clonotype has ten or more counts. The V gene is TRBV11-3, the J gene TRBJ2-5, with D tentatively TRBD2 (5 bases). Germline V gene lookup returns CDR1 SGHNT and CDR2 YENEEA. The CDR3 is 15 residues long. V lost 5 bases to trimming and J lost 0 bases, with 13 bases between them. CDR3 loop: CASSLARRNQETQYF. DNA of the CDR3: TGTGCCAGCAGCCTAGCTAGGAGAAACCAAGAGACCCAGTACTTC.

Only a few counts were recorded for this clonotype. J is TRBJ2-7 and V is TRBV6-5; possible D gene TRBD2, 5 bases. The germline gives CDR1 MNHEY, CDR2 SVGAGI. The CDR3 is made up of 13 amino acids. V lost 7 bases and J lost 0, with 10 bases in between. CDR3 loop: CASKDGNSYEQYF. The CDR3 DNA follows: TGTGCCAGCAAGGACGGGAACTCCTACGAGCAGTACTTC.

This rearrangement joins TRBV29-1 to TRBJ2-1, with 8 nucleotides matching TRBD1. Trimming removed 5 bases from V and 4 bases from J; junction bases left unmatched: 7. The CDR3 consists of 14 residues. Germline lookup yields CDR1 SQVTM and CDR2 ANQGSEA. The DNA of the CDR3 is TGCAGCGTTCCGGGACAGGAGAATTACAATGAGCAGTTCTTC. This translates into CSVPGQENYNEQFF.

CDR3 amino acids: CASSPRQGSHTIYF. DNA of the CDR3: TGTGCCAGCAGCCCCCGACAGGGGTCACACACCATATATTTT. V is TRBV7-2 and J is TRBJ1-3; 8 bases agree with TRBD1. Germline CDR1 is SGHTA and CDR2 is FQGNSA. V lost 5 bases, J lost 8 bases, and 8 bases stayed unmatched. The CDR3 has 14 amino acids. Looking up the rest from reference TRBV7-2 and TRBJ1-3 gives the full variable domain: GAGVSQSPSNKVTEKGKDVELRCDPISGHTALYWYRQSLGQGLEFLIYFQGNSAPDKSGLPSDRFSAERTGGSVSTLTIQRTQQEDSAVYLCASSPRQGSHTIYFGEGSWLTVV.

The chain recombines TRBV5-1 with TRBJ1-6; D uncertain. The CDR3 loop spans 16 amino acids. Trimming took 0 bases from V and 9 from J, leaving 16 bases between them. Germline V gene data show CDR1 as SGHRS and CDR2 as YFSETQ. CDR3 residues: CASSLEGKGSGSPLHF. The CDR3 DNA is TGCGCCAGCAGCTTGGAAGGGAAAGGGAGCGGTTCACCCCTCCACTTT.

By its share, this clonotype is medium-sized. This chain joins TRBV7-8 and TRBJ1-2; D unclear. V was cut by 5 bases and J by 0 bases, with 7 bases left in between. The CDR3 length is 13 residues. Germline lookup yields CDR1 SGHVS and CDR2 FQNEAQ. The CDR3 here is CASSPHSNYGYTF. In nucleotides, the CDR3 is TGTGCCAGCAGCCCTCATTCTAACTATGGCTACACCTTC.

V usage is TRBV7-8 and J usage is TRBJ2-7; 7 nucleotides line up with TRBD2. V lost 1 base and J lost 4; bases outside the gene matches: 7. This CDR3 comprises 15 residues. Germline CDR1 and CDR2: SGHVS and FQNEAQ. The CDR3 DNA is TGTGCCAGCAGCTTAGTGGGAGGGATCGGGTACGAGCAGTACTTC. Translated, it gives CASSLVGGIGYEQYF.

This clonotype occurred many times. The chain joins TRBV12-3 or TRBV12-4 to TRBJ2-3; 9 bases fit TRBD2. CDR3 length: 18 amino acids. Trimming removed 3 bases from V and 0 bases from J; junction bases left unmatched: 10. CDR3 sequence (DNA): TGTGCCAGCAGTTTCGAGCGGGGGGCCGGGGGTAGCACAGATACGCAGTATTTT. Translation: CASSFERGAGGSTDTQYF.

This clonotype was recorded a few times. The V gene is TRBV6-5, the J gene TRBJ1-5; a possible D gene is TRBD1 (5 bases). Germline CDR1 reads MNHEY; CDR2 reads SVGAGI. The CDR3 sequence is 14 residues long. V shed 6 bases and J shed 0 bases, with 9 bases lying between them. The CDR3 nucleotides read TGTGCCAGCAGCTCAGGGCCTAGCAATCAGCCCCAGCATTTT. Amino acids: CASSSGPSNQPQHF.

This clonotype was counted at least ten times. This rearrangement joins TRBV7-2 to TRBJ2-1; the match to TRBD2 covers 9 bases. Germline V gene sequence: CDR1 SGHTA, CDR2 FQGNSA. This CDR3 comprises 17 residues. V was clipped by 7 bases and J by 7 bases; unmatched bases: 17. This CDR3 reads CASTLSLRRGGVNEQFF. The DNA of the CDR3 is TGTGCCAGCACCCTTTCCCTGAGGCGGGGGGGCGTAAATGAGCAGTTCTTC.

This clonotype occurred a few times. The chain has TRBV7-2 and TRBJ2-6; TRBD1 agrees at 10 bases. V shed 0 bases, J shed 1 base, and the junction held 6 bases outside the gene matches. Germline V gene data show CDR1 as SGHTA and CDR2 as FQGNSA. The CDR3 is made up of 19 amino acids. CDR3 residues: CASSLAGGQGTSGANVLTF. As DNA, the CDR3 is TGTGCCAGCAGCTTAGCGGGGGGACAGGGGACTTCTGGGGCCAACGTCCTGACTTTC.

This clonotype came up a few times. The rearrangement links TRBV5-1 to TRBJ2-1; the D is unclear. CDR1 is SGHRS and CDR2 is YFSETQ in the germline V gene. The CDR3 has 15 residues. With 0 bases removed from V and 4 bases from J, the gap between germline ends came to 11 bases. As DNA, the CDR3 is TGCGCCAGCAGCTTGGACAGTGGGTTATACAATGAGCAGTTCTTC. Translation gives CASSLDSGLYNEQFF. Variable domain in full (rest from reference TRBV5-1 and TRBJ2-1): KAGVTQTPRYLIKTRGQQVTLSCSPISGHRSVSWYQQTPGQGLQFLFEYFSETQRNKGNFPGRFSGRQFSNSRSEMNVSTLELGDSALYLCASSLDSGLYNEQFFGPGTRLTVL.

This chain connects TRBV5-1 to TRBJ1-2; possible D gene TRBD1, 5 bases. This CDR3 has 14 residues. Germline-derived CDR1 and CDR2 are SGHRS and YFSETQ. V was cut by 0 bases and J by 4 bases, with 10 bases left in between. The CDR3 spells CASSLVAGSYGYTF. As DNA, the CDR3 is TGCGCCAGCAGCTTGGTCGCAGGGAGCTATGGCTACACCTTC.

This clonotype was counted ten times or more. The J gene is TRBJ2-6, the V gene TRBV7-8, with D uncertain. CDR1 is SGHVS and CDR2 is FQNEAQ in the germline V gene. With 5 bases removed from V and 2 bases from J, the gap between germline ends came to 13 bases. The CDR3 spans 16 residues. Written as DNA, the CDR3 is TGTGCCAGCAGCCCCCTTTCCTCACCTGGGGCCAACGTCCTGACTTTC. It yields the protein CASSPLSSPGANVLTF.

The V gene is TRBV29-1, the J gene TRBJ1-6; 9 bases are a match to TRBD1. Trimming took 6 bases from V and 7 from J; bases not matched to a gene: 4. The germline V gene has CDR1 SQVTM and CDR2 ANQGSEA. This CDR3 has 13 residues. CDR3 loop: CSVGTGRNSPLHF. The CDR3 nucleotides read TGCAGCGTGGGGACAGGGAGAAATTCACCCCTCCACTTT.

This clonotype counts as medium-sized. The rearrangement links TRBV6-4 to TRBJ2-3; maybe TRBD2 (6 bases). The CDR3 is 17 residues long. The germline CDR1 and CDR2 sequences are MRHNA and SNTAGT. The V end was cut by 4 bases, the J end by 1 base, with 18 bases between. CDR3 loop: CASSARPGDWGTDTQYF. The CDR3 region has the DNA TGTGCCAGCAGTGCCCGACCGGGAGATTGGGGCACAGATACGCAGTATTTT.

At least ten counts were recorded for this clonotype. At one boundary the junction diverges from the germline segment, which might be a read error. The rearrangement uses TRBV23-1 and TRBJ1-3, with D unresolved. TRBV23-1 is an open reading frame whose function is uncertain. The CDR3 consists of 11 residues. CDR3 residues: CASSQFAQAWF. The CDR3, as DNA: TGCGCCAGCAGTCAATTTGCCCAGGCTTGGTTT.